This T cell receptor beta chain emerged from a study of blood T cells in healthy people across ages (dated by TCRdb to between 2014 and 2017). For the wider study: Template switching captured roughly one uniquely barcoded TCR beta cDNA molecule per two T cells in model experiments. Using deep sequencing normalized with unique cDNA molecular identifiers, the study measured how TCR beta repertoire diversity changes with age. Four age groups were formed from the donors: young (average 16 years), middle-aged (approximately 40), aged (about 62) and long-lived (more than 75). Donors of different ages were randomly distributed across sequencing lanes to avoid experimental bias. For two donors (one aged 18 to 30 and one aged 80 or older), the study analyzed two additional independent replicas of 1 million unique cDNA reads from the same blood draw. Results and caveats for the whole study, not just this receptor: Because the CMV infection status of the donors was unknown, age-related changes in expanded clonotypes may potentially have been confounded. Estimates of total diversity based on one million sequenced T cells were regarded as lower bounds and as underestimates. Compared with the aged group, the long-lived group had more naive CD4+ T cells, fewer expanded clones and increased TCR diversity, suggesting age selection. The percentage of naive T cells measured by flow cytometry correlated strongly with observed TCR beta diversity. As age increased, observed TCR beta diversity per million T cells dropped in a roughly linear way, and a significant reduction was already evident by age 40. Since profiling was done on bulk unsorted PBMCs, naive and antigen-experienced compartments could not be conclusively compared.

The donors were roughly 38 Caucasian individuals from Russia, aged 6 to 90 years, who were systemically healthy. About 10 milliliters of peripheral blood were drawn from each donor into EDTA-treated Vacutainer tubes. PBMCs were isolated by Ficoll-Paque density-gradient centrifugation, with at least 6 million obtained per sample. Trizol reagent was used to extract total RNA from PBMCs, with at least 6 micrograms per sample. For every donor, an aliquot of PBMCs went through flow cytometry to measure the percentages of naive CD45RAhigh/CD27high T cells. Points on this clonotype: Its specific antigen is unknown. Per-base quality was not reported, and no clone a single base away is much larger than it.

The receptor library was made with 5' RACE. The sequencer listed for this sample is Illumina HiSeq 2500. The second PCR ran for roughly 7 to 11 cycles and used a J-beta primer mix along with a sample-barcoded 5' primer. Each TCR beta cDNA molecule received a unique molecular identifier from a template-switch 5' adaptor carrying 12 random nucleotides. Each sample yielded at least 3 million CDR3-containing paired-end reads. First-strand cDNA was synthesized from all RNA with the Mint cDNA synthesis kit, primed by a TRBC-specific oligonucleotide. After uracil-DNA glycosylase treatment, a first 18-cycle PCR used universal primers M1SS and BC2_uni_R on all cDNA. Processing in the source paper ran as follows. Normalization of each sample was performed by random selection of 1 million high-quality reads, each carrying a distinct molecular identifier. Reads with shared molecular identifiers were discarded instead of being binned into consensus sequences. MiTCR, with a Q25 quality threshold and the strictest error-elimination algorithm, was used for CDR3 identification, clonotype clustering and error correction. A nonparametric unseen species model with Euler transformation was used to estimate a lower bound on total TCR beta diversity. Starting from the raw public reads, TCRdb applied fastp trimming at Q25, assembled clones with MiXCR and retained in-frame beta chains. Rows matching on CDR3 protein sequence are summarized as one entry with the most common DNA and genes. None of the V and J calls come from the authors' own analysis; TCRdb made them. The sample table holds 1.5 million to 1.9 million distinct CDR3 sequences, of which less than 45% were seen once. Together, the top ten hold about 3.8% of the sample.

There are 15 amino acids in the CDR3, from cysteine to phenylalanine inclusive. CDR3 DNA only is kept here, 45 bases in frame from base 1. The junction shows trimming of 6 bases on V and 11 bases on J, and the gene matches do not reach 18 bases of it. CDR1 SGHAT and CDR2 FQNNGV were looked up in the germline V gene. The sequence derives from a woman aged 18-30 years in good health. The rearrangement joined TRBV11-2 to TRBJ2-5; TRBD2 aligns with 7 central bases. Sequencing was carried out using blood. The CDR3 here reads CASRHPGGRNNEQYF. The DNA is TGTGCCAGCAGGCATCCGGGAGGTAGAAACAATGAGCAGTACTTC.